A few counts support the clone carrying this TCR beta chain. Its target is unknown. The CDR3 runs 14 residues. The V and J ends lost 4 bases and 6 bases, in that order; junction bases with no gene match: 9. CDR1 DFQATT and CDR2 SNEGSKA come from the germline V gene (reference sequence). This sample is drawn from a study of response to subunit inactivated influenza vaccine. Broader study findings: Authors proposed each seasonal influenza vaccination draws in few new T cells.

MiXCR, run by TCRdb on the RT-PCR reads, gives a single entry per CDR3 protein. Of approximately 730,000 distinct CDR3 sequences in the sample, more than 11% were seen once. This TCR came from a man in his forties or fifties who received an inactivated influenza vaccine. The sequencing here drew on PBMCs from blood, taken about 14 days before vaccination. The chain recombines TRBV20-1 with TRBJ2-4, with TRBD2 matching 7 bases. CDR3 in amino acids: CSANEPGLPNIQYF. The CDR3 DNA sequence: TGCAGTGCTAACGAACCGGGACTACCAAACATTCAGTACTTC.